These 16 T cell receptor beta chains came from one sample sequenced in a study of CD8+CD57+ T cells in acquired aplastic anemia. TCR beta VDJ and CDR3 profiling used genomic DNA as template. TCRdb re-derived calls from the reads in MiXCR, one entry per CDR3 protein. The profile covers 350,000 to 450,000 distinct CDR3 sequences, with roughly 64% appearing a single time and 4% taken by the ten largest. Sample: sorted CD4+, CD8+, or CD8+CD57+ T cells (not recorded which) from PBMCs. The receptor source for this set is a human donor in good health, serving as a control.

This clonotype occurred once. The rearrangement links TRBV19 to TRBJ1-1; unclear D gene. The germline gives CDR1 LNHDA, CDR2 SQIVND (reference sequence). Between the trimmed V and J ends, which lost 1 base and 3 bases, there was a span of 9 bases. This CDR3 has 14 residues. Here the CDR3 reads CASSIGTRHTEAFF. In nucleotides, the CDR3 is TGTGCCAGTAGTATAGGCACCCGCCACACTGAAGCTTTCTTT.

The chain employs TRBV20-1 and TRBJ1-1, with D possibly matching TRBD1 (5 bases). In germline, CDR1 is DFQATT, CDR2 SNEGSKA (reference sequence). The CDR3 totals 11 residues. The CDR3 DNA sequence: TGCAGCGTTACGTTCGGACAAGTCGCTTTCTTT. The encoded protein is CSVTFGQVAFF.

A remark on this clonotype: Likely a read error: the CDR3 ends without its conserved phenylalanine or tryptophan. J is TRBJ1-3 and V is TRBV7-9; D is undetermined. Looked up from germline, CDR1 is SEHNR and CDR2 is FQNEAQ (reference sequence). V gave up 2 bases and J gave up 13 bases, with 15 bases separating them. CDR3 length: 13 amino acids. This chain's CDR3 is CASSLSTDTQIYC. In nucleotides, the CDR3 is TGTGCCAGCAGCTTATCCACAGATACGCAGATATATTGC.

The CDR3 sequence: CASSEGQGDSPLHF. CDR3 coding DNA: TGTGCCAGCAGTGAGGGACAGGGCGACTCACCCCTCCACTTT. This rearrangement joins TRBV13 to TRBJ1-6; 9 nucleotides match TRBD1. CDR1 and CDR2 (germline): PRHDT, FYEKMQ (reference sequence). The V segment lost 6 bases and the J segment 10 bases; nucleotides outside the gene matches: 7. There are 14 residues in the CDR3.

This clonotype showed up many times. This sequence joins TRBV10-3 and TRBJ2-7, with TRBD1 as a possible D gene (6 bases). CDR1 and CDR2 (germline): ENHRY, SYGVKD. This CDR3 region has 14 residues. V lost 3 bases and J 2 bases, leaving 11 bases between the germline ends. The CDR3 is CAISDPGQPYEQYF. Written as DNA, the CDR3 is TGTGCCATCAGTGACCCAGGACAGCCCTACGAGCAGTACTTC.

The sample holds many counts of this clonotype. The chain uses TRBV30 and TRBJ2-5, with D perhaps matching TRBD2 (6 bases). Trimming took off 2 bases at V and 5 bases at J, with 12 bases between the two ends. The CDR3 is 13 amino acids. CDR1 and CDR2 (germline): GTSNPN, SVGIG (reference sequence). CDR3 residues: CAWSPLALETQYF. The CDR3 DNA reads TGTGCCTGGAGTCCCCTAGCGTTGGAGACCCAGTACTTC.

This clonotype was detected only once. The germline gene is not matched at one end of the junction; a read error may be the cause. The chain joins TRBV12-3 or TRBV12-4 to TRBJ1-1; D is unresolved. The CDR3 runs to 13 residues. Here the CDR3 reads CASSLVEASEAFF. CDR3 DNA sequence: TGTGCCAGCAGTTTAGTAGAGGCCAGTGAAGCGTTTTTT.

The CDR3 loop is CSVKPGGTGTQYF. The CDR3 DNA reads TGCAGCGTTAAGCCGGGGGGAACAGGGACGCAGTATTTT. V gene TRBV20-1 combines with J gene TRBJ2-3; perhaps TRBD2 as D (7 bases). The CDR3 covers 13 residues. Germline loops: CDR1 DFQATT, CDR2 SNEGSKA (reference sequence).

This clonotype was recorded only once. V and J are TRBV7-3 and TRBJ1-6, with 8 bases identical to TRBD1. Germline values: CDR1 SGHTA, CDR2 FQGTGA. The CDR3 is 14 residues long. Trimming at V came to 6 bases and at J to 19 bases, leaving 17 bases not matched to a gene. CDR3 sequence reads: CASRSTGGNPPQHF. As DNA, the CDR3 is TGTGCCAGCAGATCCACAGGGGGAAATCCGCCCCAGCACTTT.

On this clonotype: This is likely a read error, given that the CDR3 carries no conserved phenylalanine or tryptophan at its end. Because the CDR3's place on the DNA is in doubt, the DNA is left out and the CDR3 is given as listed by TCRdb. This chain uses TRBV11-3 with TRBJ2-6. Germline V gene lookup returns CDR1 SGHNT and CDR2 YENEEA. The CDR3 is made up of 8 amino acids, end residues included. This chain's CDR3 is CASSLGTI.

The gene calls are TRBV7-3 and TRBJ2-1, with D tentatively TRBD2 (5 bases). This CDR3 has 13 amino acids. V gave up 5 bases and J gave up 10 bases, with 15 bases separating them. From germline, CDR1 is SGHTA and CDR2 FQGTGA. CDR3: CASSPDSKREQFF. The CDR3 DNA is TGTGCCAGCAGCCCGGACTCAAAGCGAGAGCAGTTCTTC.

The chain couples TRBV20-1 to TRBJ2-3; the D is unclear. V was cut by 3 bases and J by 8 bases, with 15 bases left in between. From germline, CDR1 is DFQATT and CDR2 SNEGSKA (reference sequence). CDR3 size: 13 residues. CDR3 coding DNA: TGCAGTGCTAGTGGGGTTCAGACCGCTACGCAGTATTTT. Translating it yields CSASGVQTATQYF.

This clonotype was counted between two and nine times. The V gene is TRBV9, the J gene TRBJ1-2; 9 positions agree with TRBD1. CDR1 and CDR2 from the germline V gene are SGDLS and YYNGEE. The CDR3 spans 16 residues. V trimming: 4 bases; J trimming: 6 bases; junction bases outside the gene matches: 13. The CDR3 region has the DNA TGTGCCAGCAGCTATCATAACAGGGGGCGCCGGGATGGCTACACCTTC. Protein product: CASSYHNRGRRDGYTF. The whole variable domain, remainder taken from reference TRBV9 and TRBJ1-2, is DSGVTQTPKHLITATGQRVTLRCSPRSGDLSVYWYQQSLDQGLQFLIQYYNGEERAKGNILERFSAQQFPDLHSELNLSSLELGDSALYFCASSYHNRGRRDGYTFGSGTRLTVV.

This CDR3 reads CASSVVGEGDQQYF. The CDR3 DNA sequence: TGTGCCAGCAGCGTAGTGGGGGAGGGGGATCAGCAGTATTTT. The V call is TRBV9, the J call TRBJ2-3, with a possible D match to TRBD2 (7 bases). V lost 0 bases, J lost 11 bases, and 16 bases lay in between. The CDR3 loop spans 14 amino acids. The germline CDR1 and CDR2 sequences are SGDLS and YYNGEE.

This clonotype was recorded a few times. This rearrangement joins TRBV29-1 to TRBJ1-2, with D perhaps TRBD1 (6 bases). Trimming stripped 7 bases from V and 2 bases from J, with 11 bases between. Germline V lookup: CDR1 SQVTM, CDR2 ANQGSEA. There are 12 residues in the CDR3. CDR3 in DNA: TGCAGCGGGACAGAAACGAACTATGGCTACACCTTC. Translating it yields CSGTETNYGYTF. The whole variable domain, filled in from reference TRBV29-1 and TRBJ1-2, reads SAVISQKPSRDICQRGTSLTIQCQVDSQVTMMFWYRQQPGQSLTLIATANQGSEATYESGFVIDKFPISRPNLTFSTLTVSNMSPEDSSIYLCSGTETNYGYTFGSGTRLTVV.

As regards this clonotype: The CDR3 end shows no conserved phenylalanine or tryptophan, and so a read error is likely. It is unclear where the CDR3 begins or ends on the DNA, so no DNA is shown, and the CDR3 is as TCRdb lists it. V usage is TRBV7-2 and J usage is TRBJ1-1. Germline CDR1 is SGHTA and CDR2 is FQGNSA. The CDR3 is made up of 11 amino acids, end residues included. CDR3 protein: CASTANAEAGV.